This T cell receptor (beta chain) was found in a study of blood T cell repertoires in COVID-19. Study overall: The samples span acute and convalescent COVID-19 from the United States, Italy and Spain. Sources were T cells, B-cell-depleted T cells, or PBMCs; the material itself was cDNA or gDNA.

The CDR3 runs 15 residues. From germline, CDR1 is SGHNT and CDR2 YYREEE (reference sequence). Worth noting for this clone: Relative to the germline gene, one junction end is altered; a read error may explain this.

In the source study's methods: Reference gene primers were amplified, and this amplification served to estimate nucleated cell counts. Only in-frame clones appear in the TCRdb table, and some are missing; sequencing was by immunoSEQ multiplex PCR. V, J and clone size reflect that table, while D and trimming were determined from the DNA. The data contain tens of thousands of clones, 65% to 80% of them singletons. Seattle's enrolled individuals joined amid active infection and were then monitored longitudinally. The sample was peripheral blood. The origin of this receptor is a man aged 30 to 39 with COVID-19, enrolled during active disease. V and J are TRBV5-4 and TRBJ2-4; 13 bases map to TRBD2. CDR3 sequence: CASSLEWTSGSRQYF. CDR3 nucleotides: TGTGCCAGCAGTTTGGAGTGGACTAGCGGGAGTCGTCAGTACTTC.